What follows are 31 T cell receptor beta chains derived from one specimen sequenced in a study of T cell responses to AZD1222 COVID-19 vaccine. Libraries were prepared by immunoSEQ multiplex PCR; TCRdb keeps only in-frame clonotypes and omits some of them. The table has over 150,000 clones, roughly nine tenths seen once; the top ten hold roughly 4.3%. The sequences come from peripheral blood, collected on day 0 of MenACWY control vaccination. The origin of the receptors is an adult in good health.

The rearrangement joins TRBV6-5 to TRBJ1-5; D is unresolved. This CDR3 comprises 13 residues. Germline CDR1 reads MNHEY; CDR2 reads SVGAGI. V lost 2 bases to trimming and J lost 6 bases, with 8 bases between them. The DNA of the CDR3 is TGTGCCAGCAGTTACCAACGTGGTCAGCCCCAGCATTTT. It specifies CASSYQRGQPQHF.

V is TRBV27 and J is TRBJ1-4, with TRBD1 identical over 8 bases. V shed 4 bases, J shed 0 bases, and the junction held 4 bases outside the gene matches. The CDR3 length is 16 residues. Germline CDR1 is MNHEY and CDR2 is SMNVEV (reference sequence). CDR3 nucleotides: TGTGCCAGCAGTTCAGGACAGGGCACAACTAATGAAAAACTGTTTTTT. Its translation is CASSSGQGTTNEKLFF.

This chain joins TRBV5-3 and TRBJ1-5, with a weak D call TRBD1 (6 bases). TRBV5-3 is an ORF for which the function is uncertain. V was shortened by 9 bases and J by 6 bases, with 16 bases between the two germline ends. CDR3 length: 13 amino acids. The CDR3 sequence: CAIQDRRSQPQHF. The CDR3 nucleotides read TGTGCCATACAAGACAGGCGGAGTCAGCCCCAGCATTTT.

This clone was counted once. The DNA of the CDR3 is TGTGCCAGCAGGGCCGGGAGCCAGAACACCGGGGAGCTGTTTTTT. This encodes CASRAGSQNTGELFF. The rearrangement joins TRBV6-5 to TRBJ2-2, with a weak D call TRBD2 (6 bases). Germline V gene lookup returns CDR1 MNHEY and CDR2 SVGAGI. V was trimmed by 6 bases and J by 1 base, leaving 12 bases between them. The CDR3 consists of 15 residues.

This clone was seen once. CDR3 sequence: CTSTSGRDRGYEQYF. CDR3 coding DNA: TGCACCAGCACCTCCGGGCGGGACAGGGGATACGAGCAGTACTTC. V and J are TRBV1 and TRBJ2-7; the table's D call, TRBD1, was not checked against the DNA. TRBV1 is an annotated pseudogene. The CDR3 is 15 residues long.

Comment on this clone: The junction departs from the called germline gene at one end, perhaps through a read error. The chain employs TRBV28 and TRBJ1-1; a possible D gene is TRBD1 (6 bases). The CDR3 consists of 14 residues. In germline, CDR1 is MDHEN, CDR2 SYDVKM. CDR3 in amino acids: CASSLWGARLEAFF. In DNA form, the CDR3 reads TGTGCCAGCAGTCTATGGGGGGCGAGACTTGAAGCTTTCTTT. Combining the CDR3 with reference TRBV28 and TRBJ1-1 gives the whole variable domain DVKVTQSSRYLVKRTGEKVFLECVQDMDHENMFWYRQDPGLGLRLIYFSYDVKMKEKGDIPEGYSVSREKKERFSLILESASTNQTSMYLCASSLWGARLEAFFGQGTRLTVV.

The CDR3 loop is CSGTQGGPYEQYF. CDR3 nucleotides: TGCAGCGGCACACAGGGAGGTCCCTACGAGCAGTACTTC. This chain links TRBV29-1 with TRBJ2-7, with D perhaps matching TRBD1 or TRBD2 (6 bases each). V gave up 7 bases and J gave up 2 bases, with 15 bases separating them. Germline V CDR1 and CDR2: SQVTM, ANQGSEA. This CDR3 is 13 amino acids long.

The sample holds one count of this clone. The chain recombines TRBV2 with TRBJ1-4; D possibly corresponds to TRBD1 (5 bases). CDR1 and CDR2 from the germline V gene are SNHLY and FYNNEI. V was pared by 6 bases and J by 8 bases, with 19 bases between. The CDR3 length is 15 residues. The CDR3 protein is CASSLGLPGEEKLFF. In DNA form, the CDR3 reads TGTGCCAGCAGCTTGGGACTCCCGGGAGAGGAAAAACTGTTTTTT.

This rearrangement joins TRBV6-6 to TRBJ1-3; TRBD1 is a possible D gene (5 bases). The CDR3 contains 11 residues. Trimming cost V 8 bases and J 8 bases, with 10 bases left between them. The germline CDR1 and CDR2 sequences are MNHNY and SVGAGI (reference sequence). CDR3 sequence reads: CASQGQDTIYF. CDR3 DNA sequence: TGTGCCAGCCAGGGTCAGGACACCATATATTTT.

A single count supports this clone. One junction end does not reproduce the germline sequence, and a read error may be involved. The gene calls are TRBV7-7 and TRBJ2-3, with 9 bases fitting TRBD1. CDR1 is SSHAT, CDR2 FNYEAQ, per germline (reference sequence). The CDR3 is 17 residues long. The CDR3 nucleotides read TGTGCTAGCAGCTTAGCCCCACCACAGGGGGCTGGAGATACGCAGTATTTT. It codes for CASSLAPPQGAGDTQYF.

This clone appeared once. The chain carries TRBV5-6 and TRBJ2-2; 7 bases line up with TRBD1. Germline V lookup: CDR1 SGHDT, CDR2 YYEEEE. The trim removed 5 bases at V and 4 bases at J, leaving 5 bases unmatched. The CDR3 sequence is 14 residues long. The CDR3 region has the DNA TGTGCCAGCAGACTTCGACAGGGCACCGGGGAGCTGTTTTTT. The encoded protein is CASRLRQGTGELFF.

The chain links TRBV2 to TRBJ1-2; 9 bases align to TRBD1. The trim removed 5 bases at V and 6 bases at J, leaving 7 bases unmatched. CDR3 length equals 14 residues. Germline V gene lookup returns CDR1 SNHLY and CDR2 FYNNEI. The CDR3 region has the DNA TGTGCCAGCAGTAAGGGACAGGGAGTCCATGGCTACACCTTC. This encodes CASSKGQGVHGYTF.

The genes are TRBV24-1 and TRBJ2-1, with 11 bases aligning to TRBD1. CDR3 length: 17 residues. V shed 4 bases, J shed 8 bases, and the junction held 12 bases outside the gene matches. Germline V gene lookup returns CDR1 KGHDR and CDR2 SFDVKD. CDR3 sequence (DNA): TGTGCCACCAGTGACCCCCTTGGACAGGGGGCGAGGGATGAGCAGTTCTTC. It encodes CATSDPLGQGARDEQFF.

The chain joins TRBV27 to TRBJ1-4; D is possibly TRBD1 (5 bases). The CDR3 extends over 16 amino acids. Looked up from germline, CDR1 is MNHEY and CDR2 is SMNVEV (reference sequence). The V gene lost 6 bases and the J gene lost 0 bases, with 14 bases spanning the gap. This chain's CDR3 is CASSPQGWATNEKLFF. The CDR3 DNA follows: TGTGCCAGCAGCCCCCAGGGTTGGGCAACTAATGAAAAACTGTTTTTT. The whole variable domain, remainder taken from reference TRBV27 and TRBJ1-4, is EAQVTQNPRYLITVTGKKLTVTCSQNMNHEYMSWYRQDPGLGLRQIYYSMNVEVTDKGDVPEGYKVSRKEKRNFPLILESPSPNQTSLYFCASSPQGWATNEKLFFGSGTQLSVL.

With regard to this clone: The sample has other DNA sequences that encode this CDR3 too. The chain joins TRBV20-1 to TRBJ2-5; no clear D. V was trimmed by 6 bases and J by 5 bases, leaving 10 bases between them. In germline, CDR1 is DFQATT, CDR2 SNEGSKA (reference sequence). The CDR3 extends over 11 amino acids. The chain's CDR3 is CSAPLGETQYF. The DNA of the CDR3 is TGCAGTGCCCCCCTTGGGGAGACCCAGTACTTC.

The chain combines TRBV28 with TRBJ2-7, with D perhaps TRBD1 (6 bases). The V gene's germline CDR1 is MDHEN and CDR2 SYDVKM. Trimming shortened V by 7 bases and J by 2 bases, and 15 bases separated the two germline ends. The CDR3 runs to 14 residues. Here the CDR3 reads CASTPGQPTYEQYF. As DNA, the CDR3 is TGTGCCAGCACCCCCGGACAGCCGACCTACGAGCAGTACTTC.

The chain carries TRBV28 and TRBJ2-5; 7 bases line up with TRBD1. Germline-derived CDR1 and CDR2 are MDHEN and SYDVKM. This CDR3 is 14 amino acids long. J gave up 3 bases and V 7 bases, and 8 bases lay outside the gene matches. The CDR3 spells CASNNRGAKETQYF. CDR3 bases: TGTGCCAGCAATAACAGGGGCGCCAAAGAGACCCAGTACTTC. The complete variable domain, with remaining parts taken from reference TRBV28 and TRBJ2-5, reads DVKVTQSSRYLVKRTGEKVFLECVQDMDHENMFWYRQDPGLGLRLIYFSYDVKMKEKGDIPEGYSVSREKKERFSLILESASTNQTSMYLCASNNRGAKETQYFGPGTRLLVL.

The V gene is TRBV12-5, the J gene TRBJ2-5; 8 bases line up with TRBD1. The germline CDR1 and CDR2 sequences are LGHNT and FRNRAP. The ends lost 7 bases at V and 4 bases at J; junction bases unmatched: 8. This CDR3 spans 14 amino acids. CDR3 residues: CASDPTGGVETQYF. The CDR3 DNA sequence: TGTGCTAGTGATCCAACAGGGGGAGTAGAGACCCAGTACTTC.

The chain carries TRBV19 and TRBJ1-5, with 7 bases lining up with TRBD1. The CDR3 loop spans 16 amino acids. The germline CDR1 and CDR2 sequences are LNHDA and SQIVND (reference sequence). J was trimmed by 0 bases and V by 4 bases; bases with no gene match: 6. This chain's CDR3 is CASSTRTGNSNQPQHF. CDR3 nucleotide sequence: TGTGCCAGTAGTACTCGGACAGGCAATAGCAATCAGCCCCAGCATTTT. Combining the CDR3 with reference TRBV19 and TRBJ1-5 gives the whole variable domain DGGITQSPKYLFRKEGQNVTLSCEQNLNHDAMYWYRQDPGQGLRLIYYSQIVNDFQKGDIAEGYSVSREKKESFPLTVTSAQKNPTAFYLCASSTRTGNSNQPQHFGDGTRLSIL.

This clone was seen a few times. The chain couples TRBV4-3 to TRBJ2-6; D remains unclear. The CDR3 is made up of 15 amino acids. V gave up 1 base and J gave up 0 bases, with 4 bases separating them. Germline assignment: CDR1 LGHNA and CDR2 YSLEER. The CDR3 reads CASSQANSGANVLTF. CDR3 coding DNA: TGCGCCAGCAGCCAAGCCAACTCTGGGGCCAACGTCCTGACTTTC.

The rearrangement links TRBV9 to TRBJ2-1; TRBD2 agrees at 14 bases. J lost 0 bases, V lost 4 bases, and 15 bases had no gene match. Germline V CDR1 and CDR2: SGDLS, YYNGEE. The length of the CDR3 is 21 residues. CDR3 sequence (DNA): TGTGCCAGCAGCCCCCCTCCGGGACTAGCGGGAGAGAAGAGCTCCTACAATGAGCAGTTCTTC. Residues: CASSPPPGLAGEKSSYNEQFF.

The rearrangement links TRBV5-1 to TRBJ1-4, with a weak D call TRBD1 (6 bases). The CDR3 is 15 residues long. The V gene lost 0 bases and the J gene lost 6 bases, with 12 bases spanning the gap. The germline gives CDR1 SGHRS, CDR2 YFSETQ. The CDR3 DNA reads TGCGCCAGCAGCTTGGGGCTGGGGGCGCATGAAAAACTGTTTTTT. This codes for CASSLGLGAHEKLFF. Supplemented by reference TRBV5-1 and TRBJ1-4, the full variable domain reads KAGVTQTPRYLIKTRGQQVTLSCSPISGHRSVSWYQQTPGQGLQFLFEYFSETQRNKGNFPGRFSGRQFSNSRSEMNVSTLELGDSALYLCASSLGLGAHEKLFFGSGTQLSVL.

The chain employs TRBV6-2 or TRBV6-3 and TRBJ1-1; 9 bases line up with TRBD1. V lost 1 base to trimming and J lost 10 bases; unmatched junction nucleotides: 1. Germline CDR1 reads MNHEY; CDR2 reads SVGEGT. The CDR3 has 12 amino acids. Here the CDR3 DNA reads TGTGCCAGCAGTTACTGGGGACAGGGAGCTTTCTTT. Its protein is CASSYWGQGAFF.

V gene TRBV7-3 combines with J gene TRBJ1-2; D possibly corresponds to TRBD1 (5 bases). V lost 5 bases to trimming and J lost 7 bases, with 17 bases between them. This CDR3 comprises 14 residues. Germline V gives CDR1 SGHTA, CDR2 FQGTGA. The CDR3, as DNA: TGTGCCAGCAGCAAAGGGGTCGCGTCTTTTGGCTACACCTTC. It encodes CASSKGVASFGYTF.

The rearrangement links TRBV24-1 to TRBJ2-5, with TRBD2 matching over 9 bases. Germline V gene lookup returns CDR1 KGHDR and CDR2 SFDVKD. The CDR3 runs 15 residues. After removal of 4 bases from V and 4 bases from J, the junction contained 6 bases not matched to a gene. This CDR3 is CATSDRGTSRETQYF. The DNA for the CDR3 is TGTGCCACCAGTGACCGAGGGACTAGCAGAGAGACCCAGTACTTC.

The V and J genes are TRBV5-6 and TRBJ1-2; no firm D call. V lost 2 bases to trimming and J lost 14 bases, with 13 bases between them. CDR1 SGHDT and CDR2 YYEEEE come from the germline V gene. The CDR3 spans 11 residues. CDR3 bases: TGTGCCAGCAGCTTCCTGGAGGGCTCTACCTTC. Amino acids: CASSFLEGSTF.

V is TRBV5-1 and J is TRBJ2-1, with a possible D match to TRBD2 (6 bases). Trimming removed 0 bases at V and 13 bases at J, with 17 bases between. The CDR3 is 14 residues long. Per germline, CDR1 SGHRS and CDR2 YFSETQ. The CDR3 bases are TGCGCCAGCAGCTTGGCGTTAGGGGAGGACGGACAGTTCTTC. Translated: CASSLALGEDGQFF.

The chain couples TRBV30 to TRBJ1-5; D is possibly TRBD1 (5 bases). The germline V gene has CDR1 GTSNPN and CDR2 SVGIG (reference sequence). With 1 base removed from V and 0 bases from J, the gap between germline ends came to 7 bases. The length of the CDR3 is 14 residues. This chain's CDR3 is CAWSGGLSNQPQHF. DNA for the CDR3: TGTGCCTGGAGTGGGGGCCTTAGCAATCAGCCCCAGCATTTT.

This clone was recorded once. The chain couples TRBV4-3 to TRBJ2-1; no clear D. Germline CDR1 is LGHNA and CDR2 is YSLEER. CDR3 length equals 14 residues. V gave up 3 bases and J gave up 4 bases, with 10 bases separating them. CDR3 sequence: CASSQGLGYNEQFF. In DNA form, the CDR3 reads TGCGCCAGCAGCCAGGGTTTGGGGTACAATGAGCAGTTCTTC.

The V gene is TRBV19, the J gene TRBJ1-1; TRBD1 might be the D (5 bases). This CDR3 spans 13 amino acids. The V end lost 5 bases, the J end lost 2 bases, and 9 bases lay between the germline ends. The germline V gene encodes CDR1 LNHDA and CDR2 SQIVND (reference sequence). CDR3 in DNA: TGTGCCAGTAGTCAACAGGCAAACACTGAAGCTTTCTTT. It is translated as CASSQQANTEAFF. The whole variable domain, remainder taken from reference TRBV19 and TRBJ1-1, is DGGITQSPKYLFRKEGQNVTLSCEQNLNHDAMYWYRQDPGQGLRLIYYSQIVNDFQKGDIAEGYSVSREKKESFPLTVTSAQKNPTAFYLCASSQQANTEAFFGQGTRLTVV.

This chain links TRBV12-3 or TRBV12-4 with TRBJ2-5; D gene unclear. The CDR3 contains 12 residues. V was pared by 6 bases and J by 4 bases, with 9 bases between. This CDR3 is CASSRSPETQYF. The CDR3 DNA is TGTGCCAGCAGCAGGAGTCCAGAGACCCAGTACTTC.